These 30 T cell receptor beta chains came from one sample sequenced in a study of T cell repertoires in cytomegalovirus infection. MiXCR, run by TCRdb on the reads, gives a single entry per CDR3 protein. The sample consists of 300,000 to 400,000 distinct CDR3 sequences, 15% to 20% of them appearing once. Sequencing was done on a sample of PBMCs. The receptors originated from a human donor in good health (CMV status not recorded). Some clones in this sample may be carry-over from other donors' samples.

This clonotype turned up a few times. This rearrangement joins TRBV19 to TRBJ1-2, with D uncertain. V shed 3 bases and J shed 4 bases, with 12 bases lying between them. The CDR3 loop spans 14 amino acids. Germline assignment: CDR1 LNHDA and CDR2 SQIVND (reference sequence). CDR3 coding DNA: TGTGCCAGTAGTATTTTCGGGGTTTTCTATGGCTACACCTTC. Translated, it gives CASSIFGVFYGYTF.

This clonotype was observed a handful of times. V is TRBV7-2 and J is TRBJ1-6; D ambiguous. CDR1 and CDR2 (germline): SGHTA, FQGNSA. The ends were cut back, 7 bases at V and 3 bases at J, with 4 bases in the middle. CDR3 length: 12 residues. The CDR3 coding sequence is TGTGCCAGCAACGGCTATAATTCACCCCTCCACTTT. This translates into CASNGYNSPLHF. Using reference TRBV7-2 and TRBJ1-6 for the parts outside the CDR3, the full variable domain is GAGVSQSPSNKVTEKGKDVELRCDPISGHTALYWYRQSLGQGLEFLIYFQGNSAPDKSGLPSDRFSAERTGGSVSTLTIQRTQQEDSAVYLCASNGYNSPLHFGNGTRLTVT.

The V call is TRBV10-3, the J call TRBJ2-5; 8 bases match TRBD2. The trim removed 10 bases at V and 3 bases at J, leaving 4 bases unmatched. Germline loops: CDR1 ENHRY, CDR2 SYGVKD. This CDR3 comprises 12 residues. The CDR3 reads CASRGGKETQYF. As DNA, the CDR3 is TGTGCCAGTCGGGGGGGAAAAGAGACCCAGTACTTC.

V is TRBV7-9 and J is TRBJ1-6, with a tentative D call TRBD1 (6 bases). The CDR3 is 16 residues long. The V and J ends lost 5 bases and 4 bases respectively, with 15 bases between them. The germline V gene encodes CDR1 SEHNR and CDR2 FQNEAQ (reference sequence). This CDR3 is CASSPLGGQYNSPLHF. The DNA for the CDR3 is TGTGCCAGCAGCCCACTGGGGGGCCAATATAATTCACCCCTCCACTTT.

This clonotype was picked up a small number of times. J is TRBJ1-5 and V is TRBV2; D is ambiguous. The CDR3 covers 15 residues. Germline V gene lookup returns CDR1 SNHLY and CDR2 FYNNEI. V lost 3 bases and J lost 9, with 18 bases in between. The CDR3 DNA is TGTGCCAGCAGTGATGGGAACGACCCCCGCTGGCCCCAGCATTTT. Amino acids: CASSDGNDPRWPQHF.

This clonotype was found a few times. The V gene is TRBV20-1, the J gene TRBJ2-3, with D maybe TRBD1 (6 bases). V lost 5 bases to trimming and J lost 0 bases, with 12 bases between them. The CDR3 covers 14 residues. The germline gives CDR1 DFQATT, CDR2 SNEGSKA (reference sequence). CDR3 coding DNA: TGCAGTGCTTTCCGAAGGGGGAGCACAGATACGCAGTATTTT. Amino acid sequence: CSAFRRGSTDTQYF.

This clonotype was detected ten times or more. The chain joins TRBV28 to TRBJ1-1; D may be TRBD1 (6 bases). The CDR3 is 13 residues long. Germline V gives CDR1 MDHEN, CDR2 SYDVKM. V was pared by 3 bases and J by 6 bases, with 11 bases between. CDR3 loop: CASSFPDRPEAFF. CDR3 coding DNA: TGTGCCAGCAGTTTTCCCGACAGGCCTGAAGCTTTCTTT.

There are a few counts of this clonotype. CDR3 nucleotide sequence: TGTGCCAGCAGAGCGGGACCCACAGATACGCAGTATTTT. Protein: CASRAGPTDTQYF. The V call is TRBV7-2, the J call TRBJ2-3; 7 bases are shared with TRBD2. This CDR3 is built from 13 residues. J was trimmed by 2 bases and V by 6 bases; bases with no gene match: 2. Germline lookup yields CDR1 SGHTA and CDR2 FQGNSA.

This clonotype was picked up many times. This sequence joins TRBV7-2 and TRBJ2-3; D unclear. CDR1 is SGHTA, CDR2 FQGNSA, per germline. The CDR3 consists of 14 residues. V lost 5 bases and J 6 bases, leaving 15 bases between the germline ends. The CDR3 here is CASSRSLSGDTQYF. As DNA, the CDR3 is TGTGCCAGCAGCCGCAGTCTGAGTGGGGATACGCAGTATTTT.

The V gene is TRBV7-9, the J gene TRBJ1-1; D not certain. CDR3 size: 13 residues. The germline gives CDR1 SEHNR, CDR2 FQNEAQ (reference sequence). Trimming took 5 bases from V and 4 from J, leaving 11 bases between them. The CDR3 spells CASSPGGTTEAFF. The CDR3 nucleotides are TGTGCCAGCAGCCCAGGTGGTACCACTGAAGCTTTCTTT.

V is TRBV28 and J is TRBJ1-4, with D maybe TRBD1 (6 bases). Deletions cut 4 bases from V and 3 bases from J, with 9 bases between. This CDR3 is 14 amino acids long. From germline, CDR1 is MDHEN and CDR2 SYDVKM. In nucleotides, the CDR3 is TGTGCCAGCAGTTCCACAGGGCCTAATGAAAAACTGTTTTTT. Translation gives CASSSTGPNEKLFF.

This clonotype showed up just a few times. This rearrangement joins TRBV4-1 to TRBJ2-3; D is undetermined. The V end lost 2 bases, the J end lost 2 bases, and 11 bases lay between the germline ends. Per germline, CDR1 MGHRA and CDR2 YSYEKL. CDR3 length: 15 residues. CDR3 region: CASSQTGSYTDTQYF. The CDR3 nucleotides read TGCGCCAGCAGCCAAACCGGGTCCTACACAGATACGCAGTATTTT.

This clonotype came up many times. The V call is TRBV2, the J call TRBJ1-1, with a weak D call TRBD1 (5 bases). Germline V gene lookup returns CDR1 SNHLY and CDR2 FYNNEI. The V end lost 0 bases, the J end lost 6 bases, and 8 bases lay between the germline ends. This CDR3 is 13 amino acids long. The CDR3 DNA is TGTGCCAGCAGTGAAGCGGGGGGGGCTGAAGCTTTCTTT. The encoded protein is CASSEAGGAEAFF.

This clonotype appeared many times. Here the CDR3 reads CASSLVVVTNNEKLFF. The CDR3 DNA is TGTGCCAGCAGCTTGGTAGTAGTGACAAATAATGAAAAACTGTTTTTT. The chain combines TRBV5-5 with TRBJ1-4; D gene unclear. This CDR3 comprises 16 residues. CDR1 and CDR2 (germline): SGHKS, YYEKEE (reference sequence). Trimming left V 0 bases short and J 4 bases short, with 13 bases between.

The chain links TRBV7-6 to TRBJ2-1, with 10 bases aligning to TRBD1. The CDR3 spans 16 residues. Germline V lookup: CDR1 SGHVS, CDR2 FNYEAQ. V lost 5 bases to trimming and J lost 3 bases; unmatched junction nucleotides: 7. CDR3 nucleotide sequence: TGTGCCAGCAGCCCTTTGACAGGGGGCATCTACAATGAGCAGTTCTTC. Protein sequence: CASSPLTGGIYNEQFF.

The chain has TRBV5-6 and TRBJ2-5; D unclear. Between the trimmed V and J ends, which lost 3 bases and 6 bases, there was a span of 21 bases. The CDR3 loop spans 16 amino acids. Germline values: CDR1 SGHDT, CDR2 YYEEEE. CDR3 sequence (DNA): TGTGCCAGCAGCTCTGGGATGGCAGCCGTGGGGAAGACCCAGTACTTC. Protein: CASSSGMAAVGKTQYF. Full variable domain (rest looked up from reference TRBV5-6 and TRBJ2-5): DAGVTQSPTHLIKTRGQQVTLRCSPKSGHDTVSWYQQALGQGPQFIFQYYEEEERQRGNFPDRFSGHQFPNYSSELNVNALLLGDSALYLCASSSGMAAVGKTQYFGPGTRLLVL.

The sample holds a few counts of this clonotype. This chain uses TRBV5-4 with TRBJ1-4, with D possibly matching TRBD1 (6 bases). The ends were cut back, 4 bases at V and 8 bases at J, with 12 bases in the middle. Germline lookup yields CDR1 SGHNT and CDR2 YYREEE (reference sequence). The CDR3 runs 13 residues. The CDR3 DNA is TGTGCCAGCAGCACGGGGGGCCCGGAAAAACTGTTTTTT. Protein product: CASSTGGPEKLFF.

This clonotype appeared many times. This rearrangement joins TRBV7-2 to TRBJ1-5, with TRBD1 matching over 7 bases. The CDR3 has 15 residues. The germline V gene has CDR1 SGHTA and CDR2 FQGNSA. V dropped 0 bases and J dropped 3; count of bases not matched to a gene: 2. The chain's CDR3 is CASSLAGTDNQPQHF. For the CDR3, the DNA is TGTGCCAGCAGCTTAGCGGGGACAGACAATCAGCCCCAGCATTTT.

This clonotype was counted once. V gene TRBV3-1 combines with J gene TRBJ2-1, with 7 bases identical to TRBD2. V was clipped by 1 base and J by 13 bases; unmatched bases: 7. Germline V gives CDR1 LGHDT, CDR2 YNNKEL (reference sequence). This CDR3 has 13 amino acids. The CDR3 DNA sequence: TGTGCCAGCAGCCAAGTGGGGGGGGGGGAACAGTTCTTC. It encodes CASSQVGGGEQFF.

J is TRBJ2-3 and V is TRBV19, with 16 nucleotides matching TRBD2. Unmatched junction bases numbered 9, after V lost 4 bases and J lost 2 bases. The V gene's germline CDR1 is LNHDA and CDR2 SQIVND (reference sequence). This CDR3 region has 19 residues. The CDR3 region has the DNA TGTGCCAGTAGTAAGGGACTAGCGGGGGGGGCACCCCTCACAGATACGCAGTATTTT. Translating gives CASSKGLAGGAPLTDTQYF.

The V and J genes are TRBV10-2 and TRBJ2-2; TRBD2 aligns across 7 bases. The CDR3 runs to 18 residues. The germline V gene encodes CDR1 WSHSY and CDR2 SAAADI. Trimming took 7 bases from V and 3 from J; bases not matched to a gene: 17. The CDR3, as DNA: TGCGCCAGCACGAGTCGCGGGAGTGATATTTGGGACACCGGGGAGCTGTTTTTT. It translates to CASTSRGSDIWDTGELFF.

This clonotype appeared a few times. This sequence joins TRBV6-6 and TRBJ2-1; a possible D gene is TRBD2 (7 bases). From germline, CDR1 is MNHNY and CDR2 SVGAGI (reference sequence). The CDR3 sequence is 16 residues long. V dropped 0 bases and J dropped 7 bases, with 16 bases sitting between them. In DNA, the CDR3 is TGTGCCAGCAGTTACTCGGGGCGGGGGCTTTGGAATGAGCAGTTCTTC. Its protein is CASSYSGRGLWNEQFF.

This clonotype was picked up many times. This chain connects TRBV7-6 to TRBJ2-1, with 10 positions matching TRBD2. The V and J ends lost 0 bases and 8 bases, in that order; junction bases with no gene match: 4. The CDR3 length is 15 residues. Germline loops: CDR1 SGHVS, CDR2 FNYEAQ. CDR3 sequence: CASSLASGGPDEQFF. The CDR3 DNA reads TGTGCCAGCAGCTTAGCTAGCGGGGGGCCTGATGAGCAGTTCTTC.

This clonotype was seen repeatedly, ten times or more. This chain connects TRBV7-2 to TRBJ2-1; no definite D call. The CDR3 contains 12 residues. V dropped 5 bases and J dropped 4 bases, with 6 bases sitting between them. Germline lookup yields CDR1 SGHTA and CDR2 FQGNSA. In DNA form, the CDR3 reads TGTGCCAGCAGCCCCGAATACAATGAGCAGTTCTTC. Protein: CASSPEYNEQFF.

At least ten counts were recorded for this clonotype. The CDR3 DNA sequence: TGTGCCAGTAGTAGGACAGGGGGCTACGAGCAGTACTTC. Its translation is CASSRTGGYEQYF. The V gene is TRBV28, the J gene TRBJ2-7; 10 nucleotides match TRBD1. Germline assignment: CDR1 MDHEN and CDR2 SYDVKM. Germline trimming cut 9 bases from V and 3 bases from J; bases unmatched to any gene: 5. The CDR3 runs to 13 residues.

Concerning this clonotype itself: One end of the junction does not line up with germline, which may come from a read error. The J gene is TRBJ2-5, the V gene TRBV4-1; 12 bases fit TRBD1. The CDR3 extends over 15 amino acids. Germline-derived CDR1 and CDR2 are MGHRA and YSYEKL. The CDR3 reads CASSPLGTGGETQYF. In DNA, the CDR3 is TGTGCCAGCAGCCCCCTGGGGACAGGGGGCGAGACCCAGTACTTC.

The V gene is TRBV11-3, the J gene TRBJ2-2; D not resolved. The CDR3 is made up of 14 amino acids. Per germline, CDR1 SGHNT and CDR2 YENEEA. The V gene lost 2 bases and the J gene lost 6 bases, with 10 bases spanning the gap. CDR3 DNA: TGTGCCAGCAGCTTAAACTATGGCGCCGGGGAGCTGTTTTTT. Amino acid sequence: CASSLNYGAGELFF. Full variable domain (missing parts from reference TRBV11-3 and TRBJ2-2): EAGVVQSPRYKIIEKKQPVAFWCNPISGHNTLYWYLQNLGQGPELLIRYENEEAVDDSQLPKDRFSAERLKGVDSTLKIQPAELGDSAVYLCASSLNYGAGELFFGEGSRLTVL.

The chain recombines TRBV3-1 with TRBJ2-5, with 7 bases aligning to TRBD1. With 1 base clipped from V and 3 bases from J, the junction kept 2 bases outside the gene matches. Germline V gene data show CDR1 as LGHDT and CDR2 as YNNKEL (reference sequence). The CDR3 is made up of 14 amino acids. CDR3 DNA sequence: TGTGCCAGCAGCCAAGGACAGGGAGAAGAGACCCAGTACTTC. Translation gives CASSQGQGEETQYF.

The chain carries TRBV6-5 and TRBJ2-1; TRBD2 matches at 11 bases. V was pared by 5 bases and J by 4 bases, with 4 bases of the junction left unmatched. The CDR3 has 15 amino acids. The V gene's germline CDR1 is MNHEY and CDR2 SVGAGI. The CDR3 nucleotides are TGTGCCAGCAGTAATAGCGGGAGGGGATACAATGAGCAGTTCTTC. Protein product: CASSNSGRGYNEQFF.

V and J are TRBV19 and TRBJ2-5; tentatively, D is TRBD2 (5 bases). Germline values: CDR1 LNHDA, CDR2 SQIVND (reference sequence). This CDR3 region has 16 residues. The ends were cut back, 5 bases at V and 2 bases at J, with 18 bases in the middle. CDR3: CASSARTAERQETQYF. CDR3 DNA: TGTGCCAGTAGTGCCCGTACAGCGGAGCGACAAGAGACCCAGTACTTC.